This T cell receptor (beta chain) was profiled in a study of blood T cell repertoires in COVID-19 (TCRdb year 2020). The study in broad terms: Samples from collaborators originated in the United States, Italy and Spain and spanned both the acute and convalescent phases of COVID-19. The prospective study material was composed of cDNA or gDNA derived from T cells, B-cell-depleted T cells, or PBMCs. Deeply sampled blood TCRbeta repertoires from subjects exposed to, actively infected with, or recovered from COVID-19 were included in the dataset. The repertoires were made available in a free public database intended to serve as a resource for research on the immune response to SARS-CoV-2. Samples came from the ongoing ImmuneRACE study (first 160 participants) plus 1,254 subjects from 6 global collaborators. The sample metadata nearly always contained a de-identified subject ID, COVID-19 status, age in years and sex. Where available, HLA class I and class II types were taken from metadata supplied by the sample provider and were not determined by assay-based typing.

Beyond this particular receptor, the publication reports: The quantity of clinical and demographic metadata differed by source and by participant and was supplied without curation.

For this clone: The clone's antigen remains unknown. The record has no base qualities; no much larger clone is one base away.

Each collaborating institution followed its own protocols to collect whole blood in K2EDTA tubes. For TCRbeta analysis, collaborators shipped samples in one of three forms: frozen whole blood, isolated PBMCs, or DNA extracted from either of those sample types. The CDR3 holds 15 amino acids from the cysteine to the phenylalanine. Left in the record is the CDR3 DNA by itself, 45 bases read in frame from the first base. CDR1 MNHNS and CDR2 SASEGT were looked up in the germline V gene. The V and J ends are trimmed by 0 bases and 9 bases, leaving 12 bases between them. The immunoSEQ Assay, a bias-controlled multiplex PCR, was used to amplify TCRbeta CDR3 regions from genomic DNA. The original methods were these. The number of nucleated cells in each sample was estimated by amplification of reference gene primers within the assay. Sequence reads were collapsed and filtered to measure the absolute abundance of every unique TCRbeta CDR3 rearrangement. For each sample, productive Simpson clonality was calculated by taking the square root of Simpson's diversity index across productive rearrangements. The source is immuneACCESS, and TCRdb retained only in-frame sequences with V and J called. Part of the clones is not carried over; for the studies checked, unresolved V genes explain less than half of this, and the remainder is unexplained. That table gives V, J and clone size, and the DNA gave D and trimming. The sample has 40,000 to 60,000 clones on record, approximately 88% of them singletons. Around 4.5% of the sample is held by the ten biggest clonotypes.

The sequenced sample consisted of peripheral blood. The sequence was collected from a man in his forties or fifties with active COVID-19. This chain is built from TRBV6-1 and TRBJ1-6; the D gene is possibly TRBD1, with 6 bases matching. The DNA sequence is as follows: TGTGCCAGCAGTGAAGCGCTGACAGGAGGTTCACCCCTCCACTTT. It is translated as CASSEALTGGSPLHF.